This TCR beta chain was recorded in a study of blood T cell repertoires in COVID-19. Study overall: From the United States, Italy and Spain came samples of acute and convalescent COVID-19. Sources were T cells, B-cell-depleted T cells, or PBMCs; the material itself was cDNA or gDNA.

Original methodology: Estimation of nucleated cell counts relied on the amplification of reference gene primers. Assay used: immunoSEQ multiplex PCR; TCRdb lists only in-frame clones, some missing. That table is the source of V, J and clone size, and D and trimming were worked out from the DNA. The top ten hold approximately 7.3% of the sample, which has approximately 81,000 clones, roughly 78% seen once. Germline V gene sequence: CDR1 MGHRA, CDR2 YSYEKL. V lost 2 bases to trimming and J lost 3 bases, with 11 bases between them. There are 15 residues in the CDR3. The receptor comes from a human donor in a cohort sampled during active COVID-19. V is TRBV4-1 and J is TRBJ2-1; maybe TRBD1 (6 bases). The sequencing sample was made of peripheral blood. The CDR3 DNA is TGCGCCAGCAGCCAATTTGACAGGAGCTACAATGAGCAGTTCTTC. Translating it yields CASSQFDRSYNEQFF.